Below are 17 T cell receptor beta chains sequenced from a single sample in a study of blood T cells in healthy people across ages. PCR was performed a second time for about 7 to 12 cycles using a sample-barcoded 5' primer and a J-beta primer mix. TCRdb re-analysed the 5' RACE reads in MiXCR, keeping a single row per CDR3 protein. The table includes about 830,000 distinct CDR3 sequences, 62% detected once. The sequenced material came from blood. The receptors shown here come from a man younger than 45 in good health.

This rearrangement joins TRBV7-9 to TRBJ1-2, with D uncertain. The CDR3 is 13 residues long. Between the trimmed V and J ends, which lost 0 bases and 3 bases, there was a span of 5 bases. Germline CDR1 SEHNR, CDR2 FQNEAQ (reference sequence). CDR3 nucleotides: TGTGCCAGCAGCTTAGCAGAGTACTATGGCTACACCTTC. Its translation: CASSLAEYYGYTF.

This sequence joins TRBV7-2 and TRBJ1-1; TRBD1 matches 8 bases. Germline V CDR1 and CDR2: SGHTA, FQGNSA. The J segment lost 8 bases and the V segment lost 6 bases, leaving 8 bases of the junction unmatched. CDR3 length: 13 residues. The CDR3 region has the DNA TGTGCCAGCAGTGATACGCGGGACAGGGAAGCTTTCTTT. It encodes CASSDTRDREAFF.

The rearrangement joins TRBV30 to TRBJ2-7; D could derive from TRBD1 or TRBD2 (5 bases each). The V and J ends lost 6 bases and 0 bases respectively, with 6 bases between them. CDR1 is GTSNPN and CDR2 is SVGIG in the germline V gene (reference sequence). CDR3 size: 11 residues. CDR3 nucleotides: TGTGCCTGTGGGACCTCCTACGAGCAGTACTTC. This gives the protein CACGTSYEQYF. The variable domain in full, completed from reference TRBV30 and TRBJ2-7, reads SQTIHQWPATLVQPVGSPLSLECTVEGTSNPNLYWYRQAAGRGLQLLFYSVGIGQISSEVPQNLSASRPQDRQFILSSKKLLLSDSGFYLCACGTSYEQYFGPGTRLTVT.

The chain carries TRBV2 and TRBJ2-4; 9 nucleotides line up with TRBD1. The last part of the DNA fits TRBJ2-7 better; the J call may be wrong. Germline values: CDR1 SNHLY, CDR2 FYNNEI. The CDR3 has 15 amino acids. CDR3 nucleotides: TGTGCCAGCAGTGAAGTGGGGACAGGGAGCGCCGAGCAGTACTTC. Translation gives CASSEVGTGSAEQYF.

The chain combines TRBV12-3 or TRBV12-4 with TRBJ2-1; tentative D call: TRBD1 (6 bases). The CDR3 has 14 amino acids. V lost 5 bases, J lost 7 bases, and 15 bases lay in between. CDR3 amino acids: CASSLGTIINEQFF. DNA of the CDR3: TGTGCCAGCAGTCTGGGGACAATAATAAATGAGCAGTTCTTC.

This clonotype was picked up one time. The rearrangement links TRBV10-3 to TRBJ1-1, with D perhaps matching TRBD1 (6 bases). Between the trimmed V and J ends, which lost 5 bases and 1 base, there was a span of 14 bases. The CDR3 runs 15 residues. The germline V gene encodes CDR1 ENHRY and CDR2 SYGVKD. CDR3 coding DNA: TGTGCCATCAGTAGGGACACCGGGGCGAACACTGAAGCTTTCTTT. Translated: CAISRDTGANTEAFF.

The rearrangement joins TRBV10-3 to TRBJ2-3; no definite D call. Between the trimmed V and J ends, which lost 3 bases and 1 base, there was a span of 14 bases. The CDR3 extends over 16 amino acids. The germline CDR1 and CDR2 sequences are ENHRY and SYGVKD. DNA of the CDR3: TGTGCCATCAGTGATCGGGTCCAGCGAGGCACAGATACGCAGTATTTT. Its protein product is CAISDRVQRGTDTQYF.

This rearrangement joins TRBV6-2 or TRBV6-3 to TRBJ2-1; 13 nucleotides match TRBD2. Germline CDR1 reads MNHEY; CDR2 reads SVGEGT. This CDR3 is 17 amino acids long. V dropped 7 bases and J dropped 0; count of bases not matched to a gene: 6. The CDR3 DNA is TGTGCCAGCACCCAACTAGCGGGGGGGTTCTCCTACAATGAGCAGTTCTTC. It yields the protein CASTQLAGGFSYNEQFF.

J is TRBJ2-1 and V is TRBV28; 15 nucleotides align to TRBD2. The V segment lost 6 bases and the J segment 3 bases; nucleotides outside the gene matches: 3. Germline V lookup: CDR1 MDHEN, CDR2 SYDVKM. The CDR3 length is 16 residues. CDR3 protein: CASSTGLAGGYNEQFF. In nucleotides, the CDR3 is TGTGCCAGCAGCACGGGACTAGCGGGGGGCTACAATGAGCAGTTCTTC.

This clonotype has only one observation. The chain couples TRBV4-2 to TRBJ2-3; 10 positions match TRBD2. Trimming cost V 4 bases and J 5 bases; bases outside gene matches: 9. Germline CDR1 reads LGHNA; CDR2 reads YNFKEQ. The CDR3 totals 16 residues. CDR3 nucleotides: TGTGCCAGCAGCCCCACCAGCGGGGGGGTTGGAGATACGCAGTATTTT. It encodes CASSPTSGGVGDTQYF.

The chain carries TRBV20-1 and TRBJ2-5, with 11 positions matching TRBD2. The CDR3 extends over 18 amino acids. J lost 1 base, V lost 5 bases, and 15 bases had no gene match. In germline, CDR1 is DFQATT, CDR2 SNEGSKA (reference sequence). The CDR3 DNA sequence: TGCAGTGCTTACCCTGCTAGCGGGGGGCCGAAAATCCAAGAGACCCAGTACTTC. The encoded protein is CSAYPASGGPKIQETQYF.

The chain uses TRBV7-2 and TRBJ2-1, with 8 bases lining up with TRBD2. The germline CDR1 and CDR2 sequences are SGHTA and FQGNSA. J was trimmed by 6 bases and V by 2 bases; bases with no gene match: 9. The CDR3 has 16 amino acids. The CDR3 DNA is TGTGCCAGCAGCTTAATGGTTGCGGGGGGCGGCAATGAGCAGTTCTTC. Its translation is CASSLMVAGGGNEQFF. The variable domain in full, completed from reference TRBV7-2 and TRBJ2-1, reads GAGVSQSPSNKVTEKGKDVELRCDPISGHTALYWYRQSLGQGLEFLIYFQGNSAPDKSGLPSDRFSAERTGGSVSTLTIQRTQQEDSAVYLCASSLMVAGGGNEQFFGPGTRLTVL.

The chain is built from TRBV12-3 or TRBV12-4 and TRBJ1-6; D is unclear. CDR3 length equals 17 residues. Between the trimmed V and J ends, which lost 3 bases and 3 bases, there was a span of 15 bases. The CDR3 DNA sequence: TGTGCCAGCAGTTTTGTCACACAACCTATCTATAATTCACCCCTCCACTTT. This gives the protein CASSFVTQPIYNSPLHF.

This chain uses TRBV20-1 with TRBJ2-1, with D possibly TRBD2 on 7 matching bases. Germline V gives CDR1 DFQATT, CDR2 SNEGSKA (reference sequence). The CDR3 is 14 residues long. Deletions cut 5 bases from V and 5 bases from J, with 16 bases between. Written as DNA, the CDR3 is TGCAGTGCTGAGGGGGGGGCCAGCGACAATGAGCAGTTCTTC. Translation: CSAEGGASDNEQFF.

The chain couples TRBV3-1 to TRBJ1-1, with 10 bases identical to TRBD1. This CDR3 is built from 13 residues. Germline CDR1 and CDR2: LGHDT and YNNKEL (reference sequence). The V gene end was trimmed by 4 bases and the J gene end by 10 bases; junction bases not matched to a gene: 6. CDR3: CASSPRDRGLAFF. CDR3 bases: TGTGCCAGCAGCCCCCGGGACAGGGGTTTAGCTTTCTTT.

The V and J genes are TRBV13 and TRBJ2-7; TRBD2 aligns across 13 bases. Germline V gene lookup returns CDR1 PRHDT and CDR2 FYEKMQ (reference sequence). The CDR3 is 16 amino acids. The V gene end was trimmed by 5 bases and the J gene end by 3 bases; junction bases not matched to a gene: 7. For the CDR3, the DNA is TGTGCCAGCAGCCCGCGAGGGACTAGCGGGGACTACGAGCAGTACTTC. It translates to CASSPRGTSGDYEQYF.

This clonotype was picked up a small number of times. V gene TRBV20-1 combines with J gene TRBJ2-5, with D perhaps matching TRBD2 (6 bases). The CDR3 has 15 amino acids. V lost 2 bases to trimming and J lost 6 bases, with 19 bases between them. CDR1 and CDR2 (germline): DFQATT, SNEGSKA (reference sequence). This chain's CDR3 is CSARPPGGVGKTQYF. The CDR3 nucleotides are TGCAGTGCTAGACCGCCCGGCGGGGTAGGAAAGACCCAGTACTTC.